Below, 10 T cell receptor beta chains from the same sample are listed, as sequenced in a study of beta chain features in type 1 diabetes. Findings of the study overall: Type 1 diabetes patients had TCRB CDR3s that were shorter (moderately but significantly so) in all four CD4+ subsets.

What these receptors recognize is not known. Since all of the isolated RNA was reverse transcribed, expressed TCRB transcripts were what got sequenced. Measured with immunoSEQ multiplex PCR; TCRdb has only the in-frame clones, and not every one. The sample consists of roughly 150,000 clones, around 9.7% of them appearing once. The sample comprised central memory CD4+ T cells from blood. These receptors were obtained from a young woman with type 1 diabetes.

There are a few counts of this clone. V and J are TRBV7-9 and TRBJ2-3, with a weak D call TRBD2 (6 bases). Germline-derived CDR1 and CDR2 are SEHNR and FQNEAQ (reference sequence). The CDR3 extends over 14 amino acids. V lost 4 bases to trimming and J lost 3 bases, with 11 bases between them. As DNA, the CDR3 is TGTGCCAGCAGCTCCTGGAGGGAGACAGATACGCAGTATTTT. It encodes CASSSWRETDTQYF.

This clone has only a few counts. This chain links TRBV19 with TRBJ1-1; possible D gene TRBD1, 5 bases. The V and J ends lost 3 bases and 0 bases respectively, with 11 bases between them. Looked up from germline, CDR1 is LNHDA and CDR2 is SQIVND (reference sequence). This CDR3 contains 15 residues. CDR3 region: CASSIIGAMNTEAFF. The CDR3 DNA reads TGTGCCAGTAGTATTATAGGGGCCATGAACACTGAAGCTTTCTTT.

This chain joins TRBV4-1 and TRBJ2-7, with 8 bases aligning to TRBD2. Germline V gene lookup returns CDR1 MGHRA and CDR2 YSYEKL. The CDR3 totals 15 residues. V dropped 4 bases and J dropped 3; count of bases not matched to a gene: 8. The CDR3 is CASSPPGTSDYEQYF. The CDR3 DNA reads as TGCGCCAGCAGCCCCCCCGGGACTAGTGACTACGAGCAGTACTTC.

This clone has more than one count but fewer than ten. The V and J genes are TRBV28 and TRBJ2-5; 7 bases are shared with TRBD2. Germline CDR1 MDHEN, CDR2 SYDVKM. V lost 5 bases to trimming and J lost 0 bases; unmatched junction nucleotides: 3. The CDR3 consists of 14 residues. CDR3 loop: CASSPRGDQETQYF. The CDR3 DNA sequence: TGTGCCAGCAGTCCCCGGGGGGACCAAGAGACCCAGTACTTC.

The chain is built from TRBV7-2 and TRBJ1-2; D perhaps matches TRBD1 (5 bases). Germline CDR1 SGHTA, CDR2 FQGNSA. The CDR3 has 14 residues. Deletions cut 4 bases from V and 4 bases from J, with 13 bases between. CDR3 bases: TGTGCCAGCAGCTACGGGGGGTTGGGCTATGGCTACACCTTC. Protein product: CASSYGGLGYGYTF.

The rearrangement links TRBV19 to TRBJ1-5; D remains ambiguous. The ends were cut back, 7 bases at V and 6 bases at J, with 13 bases in the middle. The germline V gene encodes CDR1 LNHDA and CDR2 SQIVND (reference sequence). This CDR3 region has 13 residues. In DNA, the CDR3 is TGTGCCAGTAACCGCATAACCGGTCAGCCCCAGCATTTT. It yields the protein CASNRITGQPQHF. Complete variable domain (other parts from reference TRBV19 and TRBJ1-5): DGGITQSPKYLFRKEGQNVTLSCEQNLNHDAMYWYRQDPGQGLRLIYYSQIVNDFQKGDIAEGYSVSREKKESFPLTVTSAQKNPTAFYLCASNRITGQPQHFGDGTRLSIL.

This clone was picked up a small number of times. This chain joins TRBV28 and TRBJ1-5, with D perhaps TRBD1 (6 bases). The CDR3 is 14 amino acids. V lost 6 bases to trimming and J lost 5 bases, with 14 bases between them. Germline CDR1 reads MDHEN; CDR2 reads SYDVKM. CDR3 in amino acids: CASRRYRVDQPQHF. Written as DNA, the CDR3 is TGTGCCAGCAGACGATACAGGGTGGATCAGCCCCAGCATTTT.

The chain employs TRBV27 and TRBJ2-3; maybe TRBD1 (6 bases). CDR3 size: 16 residues. Germline CDR1 MNHEY, CDR2 SMNVEV (reference sequence). Trimming left V 5 bases short and J 1 base short, with 16 bases between. The chain's CDR3 is CASSNIRAGGTDTQYF. CDR3 sequence (DNA): TGTGCCAGCAGTAATATCCGGGCAGGGGGCACAGATACGCAGTATTTT.

V and J are TRBV11-2 and TRBJ1-2, with a tentative D call TRBD1 (6 bases). Germline CDR1 SGHAT, CDR2 FQNNGV. The CDR3 totals 14 residues. The V end was cut by 3 bases, the J end by 6 bases, with 14 bases between. DNA for the CDR3: TGTGCCAGCAGCTTGACCCCCGCAGGGGATGGCTACACCTTC. It is translated as CASSLTPAGDGYTF.

This clone was seen a few times. The DNA for the CDR3 is TGCGCCAGCAGCCAAGACCCTAACACCGGGGAGCTGTTTTTT. Encoded protein: CASSQDPNTGELFF. The chain joins TRBV4-1 to TRBJ2-2; D not certain. Germline V lookup: CDR1 MGHRA, CDR2 YSYEKL. V was trimmed by 0 bases and J by 2 bases, leaving 4 bases between them. There are 14 residues in the CDR3.